The 26 T cell receptor beta chains below were found in one sample sequenced in a study of cytomegalovirus exposure and HLA in healthy donors (dated by TCRdb to 2015 to 2018). The method was the immunoSEQ multiplex PCR assay. Imported from immuneACCESS, the table was reduced by TCRdb to in-frame sequences with V and J called. These copies leave out some clones; in studies compared against another copy, an unresolved V gene accounts for under half, and the cause of the remainder is not known. The sample includes some 250,000 clones, with 90% observed a single time. Approximately 0.34% of the sample belongs to the ten largest clones. Sequencing was carried out using PBMCs. Every receptor here comes from a woman aged 18-29 years in good health and CMV-seronegative.

This chain links TRBV6-5 with TRBJ1-4; TRBD1 aligns across 8 bases. This CDR3 has 15 amino acids. Germline CDR1 MNHEY, CDR2 SVGAGI. After removal of 0 bases from V and 6 bases from J, the junction contained 3 bases not matched to a gene. The DNA for the CDR3 is TGTGCCAGCAGTTACTCGACAGGGGAGGATGAAAAACTGTTTTTT. Protein: CASSYSTGEDEKLFF.

The chain is built from TRBV7-8 and TRBJ1-1, with 10 bases aligning to TRBD1. The CDR3 runs to 14 residues. Germline V gene sequence: CDR1 SGHVS, CDR2 FQNEAQ. V lost 4 bases to trimming and J lost 8 bases; unmatched junction nucleotides: 7. The CDR3 nucleotides are TGTGCCAGCAGCTATAACCGGGACAGGGGAGAAGCTTTCTTT. Translation: CASSYNRDRGEAFF.

This clone was counted a single time. The CDR3 DNA is TGTGCCAGCAGTTACAGGTCTAGCGGCAGCTCCTACGAGCAGTACTTC. Protein: CASSYRSSGSSYEQYF. V usage is TRBV6-6 and J usage is TRBJ2-7; 7 nucleotides agree with TRBD2. The germline gives CDR1 MNHNY, CDR2 SVGAGI (reference sequence). This CDR3 spans 16 amino acids. V lost 2 bases to trimming and J lost 0 bases; unmatched junction nucleotides: 7.

This CDR3 reads CASSRQGGETQYF. Written as DNA, the CDR3 is TGTGCCAGCAGTCGACAGGGCGGTGAGACCCAGTACTTC. The chain recombines TRBV5-4 with TRBJ2-5; TRBD1 matches 7 bases. The germline CDR1 and CDR2 sequences are SGHNT and YYREEE (reference sequence). CDR3 length: 13 residues. The ends lost 5 bases at V and 5 bases at J; junction bases unmatched: 6.

CDR3 protein: CASSSGTKIGELFF. As DNA, the CDR3 is TGTGCCAGCAGCTCCGGGACAAAAATCGGGGAGCTGTTTTTT. J is TRBJ2-2 and V is TRBV5-4, with a possible D match to TRBD1 (6 bases). Germline V gene data show CDR1 as SGHNT and CDR2 as YYREEE (reference sequence). The ends were cut back, 3 bases at V and 7 bases at J, with 13 bases in the middle. The CDR3 consists of 14 residues.

The V and J genes are TRBV29-1 and TRBJ2-3; 7 bases map to TRBD2. The V gene's germline CDR1 is SQVTM and CDR2 ANQGSEA. The CDR3 extends over 15 amino acids. The ends lost 5 bases at V and 0 bases at J; junction bases unmatched: 8. CDR3 in amino acids: CSVRTRLTSTDTQYF. DNA of the CDR3: TGCAGCGTTCGGACTAGACTTACTAGCACAGATACGCAGTATTTT.

This sequence joins TRBV6-1 and TRBJ2-7; no reliable D call. The CDR3 extends over 17 amino acids. CDR1 MNHNS and CDR2 SASEGT come from the germline V gene. Trimming cost V 0 bases and J 2 bases, with 17 bases left between them. The CDR3 coding sequence is TGTGCCAGCAGTGAAGCGCTGCCCAGACTGTTGGCCTACGAGCAGTACTTC. Encoded protein: CASSEALPRLLAYEQYF.

The V call is TRBV5-1, the J call TRBJ2-2, with D tentatively TRBD1 (6 bases). Germline-derived CDR1 and CDR2 are SGHRS and YFSETQ. V was pared by 7 bases and J by 0 bases, with 13 bases between. This CDR3 spans 15 amino acids. CDR3 protein: CASQRTVPNTGELFF. The CDR3 DNA reads TGCGCCAGCCAGAGGACAGTCCCGAACACCGGGGAGCTGTTTTTT.

The rearrangement links TRBV29-1 to TRBJ1-1; D perhaps matches TRBD1 (5 bases). CDR1 is SQVTM and CDR2 is ANQGSEA in the germline V gene. CDR3 size: 15 residues. V lost 6 bases and J 3 bases, leaving 20 bases between the germline ends. CDR3 amino acids: CSVQYGLGVDTEAFF. CDR3 DNA sequence: TGCAGCGTACAATATGGGTTAGGGGTTGACACTGAAGCTTTCTTT.

The chain links TRBV28 to TRBJ2-7; 10 nucleotides agree with TRBD1. The V segment lost 6 bases and the J segment 6 bases; nucleotides outside the gene matches: 5. Germline V gene data show CDR1 as MDHEN and CDR2 as SYDVKM. The CDR3 has 13 amino acids. The CDR3 DNA sequence: TGTGCCAGCAGCAGACAGGGGGCGATCGAGCAGTACTTC. Amino acids: CASSRQGAIEQYF.

This clone was seen a handful of times. The J gene is TRBJ2-1, the V gene TRBV29-1; 9 nucleotides align to TRBD2. The junction had 4 bases not matched to a gene; V was cut back by 3 bases and J by 7 bases. Germline V gives CDR1 SQVTM, CDR2 ANQGSEA. CDR3 length: 13 residues. DNA of the CDR3: TGCAGCGTTGATCGACTAGCGGATAATGAGCAGTTCTTC. Residues: CSVDRLADNEQFF.

The chain combines TRBV7-2 with TRBJ1-2; D might be TRBD1 (5 bases). The CDR3 runs 15 residues. The germline V and J ends were trimmed by 0 bases and 6 bases, with 14 bases remaining between them. The germline V gene has CDR1 SGHTA and CDR2 FQGNSA. This CDR3 reads CASSLASWGADGYTF. For the CDR3, the DNA is TGTGCCAGCAGCTTAGCGAGTTGGGGCGCTGATGGCTACACCTTC.

The rearrangement uses TRBV4-1 and TRBJ1-1; TRBD1 matches 8 bases. Germline lookup yields CDR1 MGHRA and CDR2 YSYEKL. Germline trimming cut 4 bases from V and 3 bases from J; bases unmatched to any gene: 7. CDR3 length: 15 amino acids. CDR3 nucleotide sequence: TGCGCCAGCAGCCGGCGACAGGGGAGGGACACTGAAGCTTTCTTT. Its translation: CASSRRQGRDTEAFF.

The CDR3 nucleotides read TGTGCCAGCAGCTTACCCCGGACAGGGAAAAGAGCGGGGTCACTCAATGAGCAGTTCTTC. This gives the protein CASSLPRTGKRAGSLNEQFF. The chain couples TRBV11-3 to TRBJ2-1; D perhaps matches TRBD1 (8 bases). Germline-derived CDR1 and CDR2 are SGHNT and YENEEA. V was trimmed by 2 bases and J by 6 bases, leaving 29 bases between them. The CDR3 sequence is 20 residues long. Looking up the rest from reference TRBV11-3 and TRBJ2-1 gives the full variable domain: EAGVVQSPRYKIIEKKQPVAFWCNPISGHNTLYWYLQNLGQGPELLIRYENEEAVDDSQLPKDRFSAERLKGVDSTLKIQPAELGDSAVYLCASSLPRTGKRAGSLNEQFFGPGTRLTVL.

This chain joins TRBV10-1 and TRBJ1-1; TRBD1 is a possible D gene (5 bases). CDR1 is WNHNN and CDR2 is SYGVQD in the germline V gene (reference sequence). The V end lost 0 bases, the J end lost 5 bases, and 16 bases lay between the germline ends. This CDR3 is 16 amino acids long. The CDR3 coding sequence is TGCGCCAGCAGTGAGTCCTGGGGCAGGGCGAAAACTGAAGCTTTCTTT. It is translated as CASSESWGRAKTEAFF.

The gene calls are TRBV7-2 and TRBJ1-1, with TRBD1 matching 9 bases. Germline V gene data show CDR1 as SGHTA and CDR2 as FQGNSA. Germline trimming cut 5 bases from V and 3 bases from J; bases unmatched to any gene: 7. This CDR3 is 15 amino acids long. In nucleotides, the CDR3 is TGTGCCAGCAGCGACGGACAGGGGAGGGACACTGAAGCTTTCTTT. Translation gives CASSDGQGRDTEAFF.

This chain's CDR3 is CASSATGYGYTF. Written as DNA, the CDR3 is TGTGCCAGCAGTGCGACAGGATATGGCTACACCTTC. V is TRBV28 and J is TRBJ1-2; tentative D call: TRBD1 (6 bases). The CDR3 is made up of 12 amino acids. Germline CDR1 reads MDHEN; CDR2 reads SYDVKM. V dropped 5 bases and J dropped 5 bases, with 9 bases sitting between them.

This chain connects TRBV29-1 to TRBJ2-2, with 11 bases aligning to TRBD1. Looked up from germline, CDR1 is SQVTM and CDR2 is ANQGSEA. CDR3 length: 17 residues. Trimming at V came to 1 base and at J to 6 bases, leaving 10 bases not matched to a gene. CDR3 in amino acids: CSVEAGTGGKVAGELFF. The CDR3 DNA reads as TGCAGCGTTGAAGCGGGGACAGGGGGAAAAGTAGCCGGGGAGCTGTTTTTT.

The chain is built from TRBV7-8 and TRBJ1-2; the match to TRBD1 covers 9 bases. Germline assignment: CDR1 SGHVS and CDR2 FQNEAQ. J gave up 4 bases and V 2 bases, and 17 bases lay outside the gene matches. CDR3 length: 19 amino acids. In DNA form, the CDR3 reads TGTGCCAGCAGCTTAACGTCAGAGGGACAGGGCCTACTTTTCTATGGCTACACCTTC. Translation: CASSLTSEGQGLLFYGYTF.

The gene calls are TRBV19 and TRBJ2-5; TRBD1 matches at 10 bases. The germline V gene has CDR1 LNHDA and CDR2 SQIVND (reference sequence). This CDR3 is built from 18 residues. V trimming: 5 bases; J trimming: 7 bases; junction bases outside the gene matches: 19. The CDR3 sequence is CASSPFNEGTGDETTQYF. CDR3 in DNA: TGTGCCAGTAGTCCCTTCAACGAAGGGACAGGGGATGAAACGACCCAGTACTTC.

V gene TRBV5-1 combines with J gene TRBJ1-4, with TRBD1 identical over 8 bases. Unmatched junction bases numbered 5, after V lost 4 bases and J lost 6 bases. The CDR3 spans 14 residues. Germline CDR1 reads SGHRS; CDR2 reads YFSETQ. The CDR3 bases are TGCGCCAGCAGCACGGACAGGGCGGATGAAAAACTGTTTTTT. Residues: CASSTDRADEKLFF.

J is TRBJ2-5 and V is TRBV28, with a weak D call TRBD1 (6 bases). Germline V lookup: CDR1 MDHEN, CDR2 SYDVKM. V dropped 6 bases and J dropped 5 bases, with 16 bases sitting between them. The CDR3 consists of 14 residues. This chain's CDR3 is CASRIQGSLETQYF. DNA for the CDR3: TGTGCCAGCAGGATACAGGGTAGTTTGGAGACCCAGTACTTC.

The V and J genes are TRBV7-2 and TRBJ1-6, with 9 bases aligning to TRBD1. Germline V lookup: CDR1 SGHTA, CDR2 FQGNSA. V shed 0 bases and J 10 bases; nucleotides not matched to a gene: 4. The length of the CDR3 is 15 residues. CDR3 residues: CASSLAGQGWSPLHF. DNA for the CDR3: TGTGCCAGCAGCTTAGCTGGACAGGGGTGGTCACCCCTCCACTTT.

V is TRBV27 and J is TRBJ2-5, with a tentative D call TRBD1 (6 bases). Trimming removed 7 bases at V and 5 bases at J, with 20 bases between. Germline CDR1 MNHEY, CDR2 SMNVEV (reference sequence). The CDR3 is made up of 15 amino acids. This CDR3 is CASTGGEGVPETQYF. The CDR3 DNA is TGTGCCAGCACCGGCGGAGAGGGGGTCCCCGAGACCCAGTACTTC.

The V and J genes are TRBV5-1 and TRBJ1-6; D unresolved. This CDR3 contains 14 residues. V was shortened by 0 bases and J by 8 bases, with 9 bases between the two germline ends. From germline, CDR1 is SGHRS and CDR2 YFSETQ. The CDR3 DNA sequence: TGCGCCAGCAGCTTGGGTGGGGAGCATTCACCCCTCCACTTT. Translation gives CASSLGGEHSPLHF.

The chain employs TRBV5-6 and TRBJ1-3; 8 positions agree with TRBD1. V shed 3 bases and J 4 bases; nucleotides not matched to a gene: 6. The CDR3 length is 15 residues. Germline V gene lookup returns CDR1 SGHDT and CDR2 YYEEEE. The CDR3 DNA follows: TGTGCCAGCAGCTGGGAGACAGGGGAAGGAAACACCATATATTTT. Amino acids: CASSWETGEGNTIYF.